The sequence of this T cell receptor (beta chain) was determined in a study of shared clonotypes between healthy human individuals. Broader study findings: On the whole, naive subsets had larger estimated richness than memory subsets had.

A word on this clone: The antigen is not known.

The CDR3 loop spans 11 amino acids. CDR1 and CDR2 from the germline V gene are SGHTA and FQGNSA. The V gene lost 3 bases and the J gene lost 6 bases, with 3 bases spanning the gap. Sequencing was performed with immunoSEQ multiplex PCR; in TCRdb, only in-frame clones are kept and a portion is missing. In the table there are around 990,000 clones, approximately 80% of which are singletons. Source material: memory CD4+ T cells from PBMCs. As for subset: CD45RA-negative fraction. The chain combines TRBV7-2 with TRBJ2-1; no definite D call. The source is a man aged 18-30 years in good health. Some clones in this sample may be carry-over from other donors' samples. The CDR3 DNA follows: TGTGCCAGCAGCTTCATCAATGAGCAGTTCTTC. The encoded protein is CASSFINEQFF.